This T cell receptor (beta chain) is drawn from a study of beta chain features in type 1 diabetes. Regarding the study as a whole: Relative to healthy donors, patients appeared to have naive, central memory and Treg TCRB repertoires that were more similar. For Type 1 diabetes patients, all four CD4+ subsets carried TCRB CDR3s that were moderately but significantly shorter.

Expressed TCRB transcripts were sequenced because the entire RNA isolate underwent reverse transcription. Measured with immunoSEQ multiplex PCR; TCRdb has only the in-frame clones, and not every one. This sample yields around 250,000 clones, of which around 15% are seen a single time; around 0.016% belongs to the top ten. As to this clone: As yet, its antigen is unknown.

Markers CD45RO/CCR7/CD25/CD127/CD95/CD27 served to sort CD4+ naive, central memory, regulatory and stem cell-like memory cells. Post-sort purity exceeded 95% for all sorted populations. V lost 7 bases and J lost 6, with 18 bases in between. The germline V gene has CDR1 MDHEN and CDR2 SYDVKM. The CDR3 sequence is 14 residues long. The TCR sequence derives from a man aged 25-40 years with type 1 diabetes. The chain links TRBV28 to TRBJ1-2; D gene uncertain. The sample comprised naive CD4+ T cells from blood. CDR3 bases: TGTGCCAGCATTAGGAGCAGAAGCCTGCATGGCTACACCTTC. Translation gives CASIRSRSLHGYTF.